The present entry profiles one T cell receptor beta chain with its context. Grouping used clinical history reported by participants in a survey and questionnaire. The study counted Cohort 3 donors as recovered given two negative PCRs, clearance, or symptom resolution. The source of the sample is a study of blood T cell repertoires in COVID-19. Study background: The cDNA or gDNA used as material had been derived from T cells, B-cell-depleted T cells, or PBMCs.

V was clipped by 7 bases and J by 7 bases; unmatched bases: 10. The length of the CDR3 is 14 residues. In germline, CDR1 is KGHSH, CDR2 LQKENI. Here immunoSEQ multiplex PCR was the method, and the copy in TCRdb shows in-frame clones only, minus some. This sample has 250,000 to 350,000 clones, with over 75% found just once. The V gene is TRBV18, the J gene TRBJ2-1; 7 nucleotides agree with TRBD1. The receptor's source is a woman in her 30s who had recovered from COVID-19. The material sequenced was PBMCs or T cells enriched from blood (not recorded which). As DNA, the CDR3 is TGTGCCAGCTTTGGACAGGAAACCATTAATGAGCAGTTCTTC. This encodes CASFGQETINEQFF.